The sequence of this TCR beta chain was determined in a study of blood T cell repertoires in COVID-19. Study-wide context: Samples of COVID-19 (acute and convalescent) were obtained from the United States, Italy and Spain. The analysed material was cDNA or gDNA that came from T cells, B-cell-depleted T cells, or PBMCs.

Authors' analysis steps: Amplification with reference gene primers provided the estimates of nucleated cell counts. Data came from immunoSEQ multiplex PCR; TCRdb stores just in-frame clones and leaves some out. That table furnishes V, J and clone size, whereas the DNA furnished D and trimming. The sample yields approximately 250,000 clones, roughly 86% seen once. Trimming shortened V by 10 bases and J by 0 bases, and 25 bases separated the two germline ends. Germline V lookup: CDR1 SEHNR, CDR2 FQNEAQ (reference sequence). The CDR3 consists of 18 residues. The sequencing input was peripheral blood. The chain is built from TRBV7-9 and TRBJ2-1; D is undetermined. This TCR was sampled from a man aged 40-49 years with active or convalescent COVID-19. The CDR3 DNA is TGTGCCACCCCGATTTCTGGAGCAAGAGTAAGCTCCTACAATGAGCAGTTCTTC. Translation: CATPISGARVSSYNEQFF.